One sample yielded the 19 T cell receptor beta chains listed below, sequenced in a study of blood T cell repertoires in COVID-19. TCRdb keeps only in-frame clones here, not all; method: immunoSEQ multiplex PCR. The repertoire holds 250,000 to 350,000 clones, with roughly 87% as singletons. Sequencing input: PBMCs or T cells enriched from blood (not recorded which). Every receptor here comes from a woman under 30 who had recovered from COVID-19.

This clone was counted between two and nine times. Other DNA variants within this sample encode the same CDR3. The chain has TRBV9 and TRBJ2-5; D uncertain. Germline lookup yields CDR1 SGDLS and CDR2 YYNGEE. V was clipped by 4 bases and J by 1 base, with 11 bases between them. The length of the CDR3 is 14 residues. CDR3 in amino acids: CASSPPGTQETQYF. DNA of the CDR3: TGTGCCAGCAGCCCCCCAGGAACCCAAGAGACCCAGTACTTC.

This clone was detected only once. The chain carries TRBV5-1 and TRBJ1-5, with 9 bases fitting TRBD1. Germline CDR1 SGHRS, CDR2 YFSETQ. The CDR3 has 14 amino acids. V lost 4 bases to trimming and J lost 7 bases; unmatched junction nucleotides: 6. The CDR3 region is CASSLGQGDQPQHF. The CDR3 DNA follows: TGCGCCAGCAGCCTGGGACAGGGAGACCAGCCCCAGCATTTT.

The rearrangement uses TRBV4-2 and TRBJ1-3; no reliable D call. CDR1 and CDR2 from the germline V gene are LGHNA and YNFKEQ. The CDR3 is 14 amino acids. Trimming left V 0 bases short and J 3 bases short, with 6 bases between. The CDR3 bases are TGTGCCAGCAGCCAAGATTTCAGTGGAAACACCATATATTTT. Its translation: CASSQDFSGNTIYF.

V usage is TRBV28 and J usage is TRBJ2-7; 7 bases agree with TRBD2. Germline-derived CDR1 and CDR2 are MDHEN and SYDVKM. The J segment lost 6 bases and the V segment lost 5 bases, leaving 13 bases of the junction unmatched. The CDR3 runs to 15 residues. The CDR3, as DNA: TGTGCCAGCAGTAAGGGGTGGACTAGTTTCGGCGAGCAGTACTTC. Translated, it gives CASSKGWTSFGEQYF.

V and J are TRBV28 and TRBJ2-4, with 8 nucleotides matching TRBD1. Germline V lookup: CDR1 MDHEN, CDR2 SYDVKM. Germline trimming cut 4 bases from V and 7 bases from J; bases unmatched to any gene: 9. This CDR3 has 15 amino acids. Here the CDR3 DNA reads TGTGCCAGCAGTTCACGGACAGGGACTTGGAACATTCAGTACTTC. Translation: CASSSRTGTWNIQYF.

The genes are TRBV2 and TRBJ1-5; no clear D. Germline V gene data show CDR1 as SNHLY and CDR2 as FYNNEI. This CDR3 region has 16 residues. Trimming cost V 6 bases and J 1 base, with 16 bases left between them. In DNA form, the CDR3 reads TGTGCCAGCAGAAGGAGTGAGGCCGTAAGCAATCAGCCCCAGCATTTT. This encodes CASRRSEAVSNQPQHF. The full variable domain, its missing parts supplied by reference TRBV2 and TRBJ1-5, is EPEVTQTPSHQVTQMGQEVILRCVPISNHLYFYWYRQILGQKVEFLVSFYNNEISEKSEIFDDQFSVERPDGSNFTLKIRSTKLEDSAMYFCASRRSEAVSNQPQHFGDGTRLSIL.

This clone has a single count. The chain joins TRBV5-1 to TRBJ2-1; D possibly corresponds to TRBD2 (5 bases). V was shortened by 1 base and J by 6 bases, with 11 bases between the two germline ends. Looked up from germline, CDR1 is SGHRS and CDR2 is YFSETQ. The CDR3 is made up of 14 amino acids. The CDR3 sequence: CASSLRLAFNEQFF. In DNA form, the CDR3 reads TGCGCCAGCAGCTTGCGTCTAGCCTTCAATGAGCAGTTCTTC.

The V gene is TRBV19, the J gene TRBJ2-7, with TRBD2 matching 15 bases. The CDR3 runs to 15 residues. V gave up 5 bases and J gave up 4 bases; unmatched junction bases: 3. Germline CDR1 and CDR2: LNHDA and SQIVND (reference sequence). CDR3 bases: TGTGCCAGTAGTCTTGGACTAGCGGGGGGGTACGAGCAGTACTTC. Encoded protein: CASSLGLAGGYEQYF.

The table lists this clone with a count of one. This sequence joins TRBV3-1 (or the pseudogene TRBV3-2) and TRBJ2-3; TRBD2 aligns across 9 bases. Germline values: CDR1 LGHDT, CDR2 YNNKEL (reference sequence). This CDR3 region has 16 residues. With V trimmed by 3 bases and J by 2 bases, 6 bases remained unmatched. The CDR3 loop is CASSHSGLAITDTQYF. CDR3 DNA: TGTGCCAGCAGCCACTCGGGACTAGCAATCACAGATACGCAGTATTTT.

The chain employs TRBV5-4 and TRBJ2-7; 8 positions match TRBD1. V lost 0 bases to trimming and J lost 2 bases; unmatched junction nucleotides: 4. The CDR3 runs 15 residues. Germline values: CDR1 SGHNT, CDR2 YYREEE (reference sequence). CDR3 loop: CASSLGQGLTYEQYF. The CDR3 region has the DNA TGTGCCAGCAGCTTGGGACAGGGGCTAACCTACGAGCAGTACTTC.

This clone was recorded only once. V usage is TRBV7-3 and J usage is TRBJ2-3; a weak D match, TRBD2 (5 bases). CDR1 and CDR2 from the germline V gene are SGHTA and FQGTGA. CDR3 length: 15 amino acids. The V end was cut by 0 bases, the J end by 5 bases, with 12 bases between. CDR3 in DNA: TGTGCCAGCAGCTTAACAGGCGGGTCCCTAGATACGCAGTATTTT. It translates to CASSLTGGSLDTQYF.

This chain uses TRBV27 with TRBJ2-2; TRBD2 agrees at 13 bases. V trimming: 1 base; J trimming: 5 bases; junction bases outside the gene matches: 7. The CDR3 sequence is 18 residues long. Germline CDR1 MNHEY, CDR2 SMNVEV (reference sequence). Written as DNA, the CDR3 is TGTGCCAGCAGTTTATGGGGACTAGCGGGGAGGGTTACCGGGGAGCTGTTTTTT. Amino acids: CASSLWGLAGRVTGELFF.

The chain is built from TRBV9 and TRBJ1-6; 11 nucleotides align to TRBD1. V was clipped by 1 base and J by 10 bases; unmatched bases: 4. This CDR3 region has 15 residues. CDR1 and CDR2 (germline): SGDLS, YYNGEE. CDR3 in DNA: TGTGCCAGCAGCGTAAGGACAGGGGGCGGGTCACCCCTCCACTTT. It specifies CASSVRTGGGSPLHF.

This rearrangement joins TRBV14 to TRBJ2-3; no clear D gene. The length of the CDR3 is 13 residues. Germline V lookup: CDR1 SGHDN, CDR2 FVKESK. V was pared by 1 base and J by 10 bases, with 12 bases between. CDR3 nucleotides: TGTGCCAGCAGCCAAGGGGTTCGGGTCCCGCAGTATTTT. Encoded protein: CASSQGVRVPQYF. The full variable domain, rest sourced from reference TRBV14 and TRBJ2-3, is EAGVTQFPSHSVIEKGQTVTLRCDPISGHDNLYWYRRVMGKEIKFLLHFVKESKQDESGMPNNRFLAERTGGTYSTLKVQPAELEDSGVYFCASSQGVRVPQYFGPGTRLTVL.

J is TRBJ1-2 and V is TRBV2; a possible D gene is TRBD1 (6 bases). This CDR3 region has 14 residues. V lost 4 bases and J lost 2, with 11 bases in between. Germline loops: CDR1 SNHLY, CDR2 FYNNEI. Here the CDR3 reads CASSGTADNYGYTF. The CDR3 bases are TGTGCCAGCAGTGGGACAGCGGACAACTATGGCTACACCTTC.

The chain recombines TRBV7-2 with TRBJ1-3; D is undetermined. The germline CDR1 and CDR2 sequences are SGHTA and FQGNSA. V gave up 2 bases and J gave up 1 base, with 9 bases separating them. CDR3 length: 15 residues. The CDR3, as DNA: TGTGCCAGCAGCTTATCTGGACTTTCTGGAAACACCATATATTTT. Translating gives CASSLSGLSGNTIYF.

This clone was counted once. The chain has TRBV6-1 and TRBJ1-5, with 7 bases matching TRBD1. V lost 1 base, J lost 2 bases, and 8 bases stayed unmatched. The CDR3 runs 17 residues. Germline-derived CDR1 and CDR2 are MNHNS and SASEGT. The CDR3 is CASSEGVGGFGNQPQHF. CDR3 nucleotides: TGTGCCAGCAGTGAAGGAGTAGGGGGCTTTGGCAATCAGCCCCAGCATTTT.

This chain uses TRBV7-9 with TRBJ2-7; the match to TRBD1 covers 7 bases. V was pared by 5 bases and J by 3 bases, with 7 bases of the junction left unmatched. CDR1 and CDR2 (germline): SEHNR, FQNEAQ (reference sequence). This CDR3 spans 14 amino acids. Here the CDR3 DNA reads TGTGCCAGCAGCCCCGGGACAGAAGACTACGAGCAGTACTTC. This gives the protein CASSPGTEDYEQYF.

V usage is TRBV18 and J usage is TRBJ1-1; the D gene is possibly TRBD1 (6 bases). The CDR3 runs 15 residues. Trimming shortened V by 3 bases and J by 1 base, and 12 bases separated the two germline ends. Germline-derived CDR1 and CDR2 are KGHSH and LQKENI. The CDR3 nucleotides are TGTGCCAGCTCACCTACGGACAGCCGGAACACTGAAGCTTTCTTT. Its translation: CASSPTDSRNTEAFF.